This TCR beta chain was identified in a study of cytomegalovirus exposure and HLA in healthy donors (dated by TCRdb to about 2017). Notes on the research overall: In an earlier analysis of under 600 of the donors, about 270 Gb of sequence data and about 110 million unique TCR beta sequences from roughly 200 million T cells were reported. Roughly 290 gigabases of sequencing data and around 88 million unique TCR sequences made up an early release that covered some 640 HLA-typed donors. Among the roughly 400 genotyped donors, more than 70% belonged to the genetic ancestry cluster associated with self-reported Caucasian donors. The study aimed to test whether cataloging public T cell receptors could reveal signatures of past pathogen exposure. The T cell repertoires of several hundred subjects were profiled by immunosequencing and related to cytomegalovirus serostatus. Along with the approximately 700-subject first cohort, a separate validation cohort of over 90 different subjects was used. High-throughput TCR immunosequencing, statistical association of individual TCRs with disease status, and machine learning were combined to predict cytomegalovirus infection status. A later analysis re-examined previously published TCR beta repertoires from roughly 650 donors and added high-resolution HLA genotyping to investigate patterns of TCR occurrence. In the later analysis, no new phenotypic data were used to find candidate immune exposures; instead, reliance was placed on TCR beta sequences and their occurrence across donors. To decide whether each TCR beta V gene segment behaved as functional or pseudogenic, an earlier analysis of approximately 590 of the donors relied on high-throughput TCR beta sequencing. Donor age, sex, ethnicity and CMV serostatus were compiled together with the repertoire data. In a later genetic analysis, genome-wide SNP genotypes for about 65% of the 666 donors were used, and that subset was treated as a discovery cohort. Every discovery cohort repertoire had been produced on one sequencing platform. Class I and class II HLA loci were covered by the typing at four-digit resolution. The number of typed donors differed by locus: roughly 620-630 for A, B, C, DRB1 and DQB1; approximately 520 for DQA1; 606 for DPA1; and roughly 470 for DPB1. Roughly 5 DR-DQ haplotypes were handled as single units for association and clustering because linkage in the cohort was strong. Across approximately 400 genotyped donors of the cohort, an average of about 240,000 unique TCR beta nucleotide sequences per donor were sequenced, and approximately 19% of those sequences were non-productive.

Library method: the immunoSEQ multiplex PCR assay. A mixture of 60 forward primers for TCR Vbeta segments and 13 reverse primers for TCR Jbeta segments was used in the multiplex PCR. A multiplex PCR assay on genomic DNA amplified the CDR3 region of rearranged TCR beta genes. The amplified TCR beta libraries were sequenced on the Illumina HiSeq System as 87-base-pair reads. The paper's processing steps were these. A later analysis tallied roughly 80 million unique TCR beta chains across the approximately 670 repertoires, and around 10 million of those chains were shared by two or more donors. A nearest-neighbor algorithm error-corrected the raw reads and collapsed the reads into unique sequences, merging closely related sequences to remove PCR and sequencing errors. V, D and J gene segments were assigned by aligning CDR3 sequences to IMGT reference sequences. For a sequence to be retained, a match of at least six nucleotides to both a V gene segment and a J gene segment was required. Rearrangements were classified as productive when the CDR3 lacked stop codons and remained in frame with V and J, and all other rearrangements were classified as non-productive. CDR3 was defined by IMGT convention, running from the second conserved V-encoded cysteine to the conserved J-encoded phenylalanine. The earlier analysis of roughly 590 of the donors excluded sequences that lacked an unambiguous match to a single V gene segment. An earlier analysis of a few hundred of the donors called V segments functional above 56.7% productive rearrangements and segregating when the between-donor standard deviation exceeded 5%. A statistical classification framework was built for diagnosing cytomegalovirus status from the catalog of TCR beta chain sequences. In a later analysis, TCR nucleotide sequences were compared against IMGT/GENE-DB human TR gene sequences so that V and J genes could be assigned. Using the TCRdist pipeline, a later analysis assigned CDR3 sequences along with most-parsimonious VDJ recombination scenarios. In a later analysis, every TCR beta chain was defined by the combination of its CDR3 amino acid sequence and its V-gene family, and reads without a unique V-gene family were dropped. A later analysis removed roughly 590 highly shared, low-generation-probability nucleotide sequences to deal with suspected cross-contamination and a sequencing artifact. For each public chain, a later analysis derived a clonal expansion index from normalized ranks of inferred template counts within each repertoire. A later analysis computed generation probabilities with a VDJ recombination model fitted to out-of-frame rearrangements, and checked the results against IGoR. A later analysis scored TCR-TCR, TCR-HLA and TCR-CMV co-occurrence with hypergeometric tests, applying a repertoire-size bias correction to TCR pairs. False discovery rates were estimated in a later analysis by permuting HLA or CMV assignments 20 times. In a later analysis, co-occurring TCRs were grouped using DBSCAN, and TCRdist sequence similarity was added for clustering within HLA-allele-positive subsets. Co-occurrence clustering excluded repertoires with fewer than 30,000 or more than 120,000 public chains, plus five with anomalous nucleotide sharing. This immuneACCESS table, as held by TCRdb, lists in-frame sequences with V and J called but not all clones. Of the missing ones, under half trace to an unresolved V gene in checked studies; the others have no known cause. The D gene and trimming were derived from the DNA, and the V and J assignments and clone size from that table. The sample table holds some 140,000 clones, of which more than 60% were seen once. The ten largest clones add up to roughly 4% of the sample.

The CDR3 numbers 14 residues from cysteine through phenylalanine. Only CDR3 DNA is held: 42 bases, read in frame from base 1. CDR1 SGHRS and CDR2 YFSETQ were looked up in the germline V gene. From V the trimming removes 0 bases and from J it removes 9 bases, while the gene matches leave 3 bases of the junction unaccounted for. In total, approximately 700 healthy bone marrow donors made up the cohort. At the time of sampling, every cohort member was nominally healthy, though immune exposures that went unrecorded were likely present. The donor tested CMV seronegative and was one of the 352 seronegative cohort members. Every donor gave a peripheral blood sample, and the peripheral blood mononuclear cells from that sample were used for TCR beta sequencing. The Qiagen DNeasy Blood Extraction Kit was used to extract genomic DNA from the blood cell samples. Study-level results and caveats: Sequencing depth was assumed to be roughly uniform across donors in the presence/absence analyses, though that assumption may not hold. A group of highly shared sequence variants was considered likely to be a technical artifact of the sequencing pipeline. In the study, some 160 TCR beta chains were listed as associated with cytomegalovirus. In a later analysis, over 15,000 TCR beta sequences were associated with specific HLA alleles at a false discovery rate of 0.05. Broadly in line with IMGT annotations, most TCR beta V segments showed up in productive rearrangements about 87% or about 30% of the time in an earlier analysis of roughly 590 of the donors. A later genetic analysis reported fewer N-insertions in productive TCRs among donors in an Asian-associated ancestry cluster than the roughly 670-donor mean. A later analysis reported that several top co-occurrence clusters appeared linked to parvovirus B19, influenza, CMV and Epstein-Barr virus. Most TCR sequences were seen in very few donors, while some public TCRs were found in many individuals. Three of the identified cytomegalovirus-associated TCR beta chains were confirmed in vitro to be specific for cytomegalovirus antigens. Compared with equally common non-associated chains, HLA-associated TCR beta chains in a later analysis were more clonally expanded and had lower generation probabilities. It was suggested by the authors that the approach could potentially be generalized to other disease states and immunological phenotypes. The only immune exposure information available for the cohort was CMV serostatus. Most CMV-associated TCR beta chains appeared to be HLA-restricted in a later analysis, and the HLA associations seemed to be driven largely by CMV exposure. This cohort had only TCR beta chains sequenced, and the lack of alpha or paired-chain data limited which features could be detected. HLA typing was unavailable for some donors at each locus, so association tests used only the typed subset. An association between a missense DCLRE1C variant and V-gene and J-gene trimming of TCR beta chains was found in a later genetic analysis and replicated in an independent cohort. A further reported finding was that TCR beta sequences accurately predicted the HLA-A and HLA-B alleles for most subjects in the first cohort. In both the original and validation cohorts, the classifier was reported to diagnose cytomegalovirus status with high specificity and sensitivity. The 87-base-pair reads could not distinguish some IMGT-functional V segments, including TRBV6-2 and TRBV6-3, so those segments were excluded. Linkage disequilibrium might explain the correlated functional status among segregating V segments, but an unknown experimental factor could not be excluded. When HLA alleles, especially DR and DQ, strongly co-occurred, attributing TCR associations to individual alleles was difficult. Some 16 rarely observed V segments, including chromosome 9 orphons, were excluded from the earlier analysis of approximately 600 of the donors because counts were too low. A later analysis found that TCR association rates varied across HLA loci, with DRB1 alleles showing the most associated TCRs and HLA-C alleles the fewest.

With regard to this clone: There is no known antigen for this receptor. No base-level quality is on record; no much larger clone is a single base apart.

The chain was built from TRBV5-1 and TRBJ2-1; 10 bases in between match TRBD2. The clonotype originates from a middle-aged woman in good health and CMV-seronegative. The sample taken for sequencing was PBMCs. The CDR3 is CASSLGLAGPEQFF. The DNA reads TGCGCCAGCAGCTTGGGACTAGCGGGTCCTGAGCAGTTCTTC.